Below are 21 T cell receptor beta chains sequenced from a single sample in a study of CD8 T cells in Susac syndrome. Random hexamers primed reverse transcription of roughly 0.5 to 1 ug RNA. One entry per CDR3 protein results from TCRdb running MiXCR on the immunoSEQ multiplex PCR reads. The sample has 150,000 to 200,000 distinct CDR3 sequences, approximately 96% seen once. The sequencing input was CD4+ T cells from PBMCs. The source of these receptors is a human donor in good health.

The chain couples TRBV7-8 to TRBJ2-5; D unclear. Germline V gives CDR1 SGHVS, CDR2 FQNEAQ. V was shortened by 5 bases and J by 5 bases, with 12 bases between the two germline ends. The length of the CDR3 is 13 residues. DNA for the CDR3: TGTGCCAGCAGCCCAAAAGAACGGGAGACCCAGTACTTC. Amino acid sequence: CASSPKERETQYF.

This clonotype was observed a single time. J is TRBJ1-1 and V is TRBV20-1; unclear D gene. Between the trimmed V and J ends, which lost 0 bases and 1 base, there was a span of 6 bases. This CDR3 spans 13 amino acids. Germline CDR1 DFQATT, CDR2 SNEGSKA (reference sequence). The CDR3 sequence is CSAREDRNTEAFF. The CDR3 DNA reads as TGCAGTGCTAGAGAGGACCGGAACACTGAAGCTTTCTTT.

J is TRBJ2-5 and V is TRBV7-9; maybe TRBD2 (7 bases). The CDR3 is 14 amino acids. The V end was cut by 4 bases, the J end by 2 bases, with 11 bases between. Germline values: CDR1 SEHNR, CDR2 FQNEAQ (reference sequence). CDR3 region: CASSYGGPQETQYF. The CDR3 DNA is TGTGCCAGCAGCTACGGGGGGCCGCAAGAGACCCAGTACTTC. The whole variable domain, remainder taken from reference TRBV7-9 and TRBJ2-5, is DTGVSQNPRHKITKRGQNVTFRCDPISEHNRLYWYRQTLGQGPEFLTYFQNEAQLEKSRLLSDRFSAERPKGSFSTLEIQRTEQGDSAMYLCASSYGGPQETQYFGPGTRLLVL.

CDR3 amino acids: CASSPDDRTQYF. The CDR3 region has the DNA TGTGCCAGCAGCCCAGATGATAGGACCCAGTACTTC. The J gene is TRBJ2-5, the V gene TRBV14; D call uncertain. This CDR3 is built from 12 residues. Per germline, CDR1 SGHDN and CDR2 FVKESK. V shed 4 bases and J shed 7 bases, with 10 bases lying between them.

The chain uses TRBV7-9 and TRBJ2-1, with TRBD1 as a possible D gene (6 bases). CDR1 is SEHNR, CDR2 FQNEAQ, per germline (reference sequence). There are 16 residues in the CDR3. V was trimmed by 7 bases and J by 2 bases, leaving 18 bases between them. Here the CDR3 DNA reads TGTGCCAGCACACCGTTGACAGGTAACACCTACAATGAGCAGTTCTTC. It is translated as CASTPLTGNTYNEQFF.

This chain links TRBV7-9 with TRBJ2-5; 8 nucleotides align to TRBD1. CDR3 length equals 15 residues. V shed 3 bases, J shed 1 base, and the junction held 4 bases outside the gene matches. Looked up from germline, CDR1 is SEHNR and CDR2 is FQNEAQ (reference sequence). CDR3 sequence reads: CASSLGTGIQETQYF. Here the CDR3 DNA reads TGTGCCAGCAGCTTGGGGACAGGTATCCAAGAGACCCAGTACTTC. The full variable domain, with the rest looked up from reference TRBV7-9 and TRBJ2-5, is DTGVSQNPRHKITKRGQNVTFRCDPISEHNRLYWYRQTLGQGPEFLTYFQNEAQLEKSRLLSDRFSAERPKGSFSTLEIQRTEQGDSAMYLCASSLGTGIQETQYFGPGTRLLVL.

V and J are TRBV4-3 and TRBJ1-5; tentative D call: TRBD1 (5 bases). The V end lost 0 bases, the J end lost 7 bases, and 10 bases lay between the germline ends. Germline V CDR1 and CDR2: LGHNA, YSLEER. This CDR3 spans 14 amino acids. CDR3 amino acids: CASSQDFRDQPQHF. For the CDR3, the DNA is TGCGCCAGCAGCCAAGATTTCAGGGACCAGCCCCAGCATTTT.

V and J are TRBV7-9 and TRBJ2-1, with TRBD2 matching 12 bases. V shed 5 bases and J 8 bases; nucleotides not matched to a gene: 4. CDR1 SEHNR and CDR2 FQNEAQ come from the germline V gene (reference sequence). This CDR3 spans 14 amino acids. CDR3 DNA: TGTGCCAGCAGCCAGGGACTAGCGGGCGATGAGCAGTTCTTC. Protein: CASSQGLAGDEQFF.

The chain carries TRBV5-1 and TRBJ2-1, with D uncertain. Germline V CDR1 and CDR2: SGHRS, YFSETQ. V dropped 6 bases and J dropped 9 bases, with 16 bases sitting between them. CDR3 length equals 13 residues. This CDR3 reads CASTAPPASEQFF. DNA for the CDR3: TGCGCCAGCACGGCCCCCCCAGCGAGTGAGCAGTTCTTC.

The CDR3 DNA sequence: TGTGCCAGCAGCCCCCACCAGGGGAGGAACACTGAAGCTTTCTTT. It specifies CASSPHQGRNTEAFF. This sequence joins TRBV3-1 and TRBJ1-1; D possibly corresponds to TRBD1 (6 bases). The ends were cut back, 4 bases at V and 1 base at J, with 13 bases in the middle. Germline V CDR1 and CDR2: LGHDT, YNNKEL (reference sequence). The CDR3 extends over 15 amino acids. Combining the CDR3 with reference TRBV3-1 and TRBJ1-1 gives the whole variable domain DTAVSQTPKYLVTQMGNDKSIKCEQNLGHDTMYWYKQDSKKFLKIMFSYNNKELIINETVPNRFSPKSPDKAHLNLHINSLELGDSAVYFCASSPHQGRNTEAFFGQGTRLTVV.

The chain combines TRBV7-9 with TRBJ2-7; D unclear. In germline, CDR1 is SEHNR, CDR2 FQNEAQ (reference sequence). V was clipped by 1 base and J by 3 bases, with 7 bases between them. The CDR3 length is 13 residues. The CDR3 bases are TGTGCCAGCAGCTTAGGGACCGTCTACGAGCAGTACTTC. Translation: CASSLGTVYEQYF.

The chain carries TRBV11-2 and TRBJ2-5, with no clear D. Trimming took 1 base from V and 0 from J, leaving 12 bases between them. CDR3 length: 16 amino acids. Per the germline V gene, CDR1 is SGHAT and CDR2 is FQNNGV. CDR3 amino acids: CASSLGRAANQETQYF. CDR3 sequence (DNA): TGTGCCAGCAGCTTAGGTCGGGCGGCGAACCAAGAGACCCAGTACTTC.

V and J are TRBV19 and TRBJ1-2; 7 bases map to TRBD1. Germline lookup yields CDR1 LNHDA and CDR2 SQIVND (reference sequence). The length of the CDR3 is 14 residues. The junction had 8 bases not matched to a gene; V was cut back by 4 bases and J by 6 bases. In DNA, the CDR3 is TGTGCCAGTAGTACTACAGGGGAGTGGAATGGCTACACCTTC. Translated, it gives CASSTTGEWNGYTF.

This rearrangement joins TRBV27 to TRBJ2-7, with TRBD1 matching 8 bases. Looked up from germline, CDR1 is MNHEY and CDR2 is SMNVEV (reference sequence). The V and J ends lost 6 bases and 3 bases, in that order; junction bases with no gene match: 10. The CDR3 has 15 residues. CDR3 coding DNA: TGTGCCAGCAGCTCCGGACAGGGTAGCATCTACGAGCAGTACTTC. It codes for CASSSGQGSIYEQYF.

About this clonotype itself: Sequence at one end of the junction differs from germline and may be a read error. V is TRBV7-2 and J is TRBJ2-1; D is possibly TRBD1 (6 bases). The CDR3 sequence is 12 residues long. CDR1 and CDR2 from the germline V gene are SGHTA and FQGNSA. Written as DNA, the CDR3 is TGTGCCAGCAGCTTAGGTACAGGGATGACGATCTTC. Its protein product is CASSLGTGMTIF.

V is TRBV4-2 and J is TRBJ2-5; a possible D gene is TRBD1 (6 bases). The CDR3 is 14 residues long. Trimming took 5 bases from V and 6 from J, leaving 16 bases between them. The germline V gene has CDR1 LGHNA and CDR2 YNFKEQ. The CDR3 region is CASSNPSGAKTQYF. In DNA, the CDR3 is TGTGCCAGCAGCAACCCCTCAGGGGCGAAGACCCAGTACTTC.

The chain is built from TRBV20-1 and TRBJ2-3, with TRBD2 matching 7 bases. The CDR3 has 14 amino acids. Germline lookup yields CDR1 DFQATT and CDR2 SNEGSKA (reference sequence). J was trimmed by 1 base and V by 3 bases; bases with no gene match: 4. CDR3 in amino acids: CSASASGRTDTQYF. The DNA for the CDR3 is TGCAGTGCTAGTGCTAGCGGACGCACAGATACGCAGTATTTT.

V usage is TRBV7-2 and J usage is TRBJ2-1, with D perhaps matching TRBD1 or TRBD2 (6 bases each). Germline-derived CDR1 and CDR2 are SGHTA and FQGNSA. This CDR3 region has 13 residues. The germline V and J ends were trimmed by 7 bases and 6 bases, with 13 bases remaining between them. This CDR3 is CASNGGQINEQFF. CDR3 DNA: TGTGCCAGCAATGGGGGGCAAATCAATGAGCAGTTCTTC.

This chain connects TRBV7-2 to TRBJ2-2, with D possibly being TRBD2 (6 bases). V lost 0 bases, J lost 6 bases, and 14 bases lay in between. Germline V gene lookup returns CDR1 SGHTA and CDR2 FQGNSA. CDR3 size: 16 residues. In nucleotides, the CDR3 is TGTGCCAGCAGCTTAGCTTCAAGAGGCGGGGCCGGGGAGCTGTTTTTT. This gives the protein CASSLASRGGAGELFF.

The CDR3 loop is CASSLGGTRFSGANVLTF. The CDR3 nucleotides are TGTGCCAGCAGCTTGGGAGGGACCCGCTTCTCTGGGGCCAACGTCCTGACTTTC. This chain connects TRBV5-4 to TRBJ2-6; D tentatively fits TRBD1 or TRBD2 (5 bases each). Germline V gene lookup returns CDR1 SGHNT and CDR2 YYREEE (reference sequence). Trimming left V 0 bases short and J 0 bases short, with 13 bases between. This CDR3 is built from 18 residues.

V and J are TRBV10-3 and TRBJ1-1, with D perhaps matching TRBD1 (6 bases). V shed 6 bases and J shed 5 bases, with 10 bases lying between them. Germline assignment: CDR1 ENHRY and CDR2 SYGVKD. CDR3 length: 12 residues. CDR3 nucleotides: TGTGCCATCAGAACAGGGTTGACTGAAGCTTTCTTT. This translates into CAIRTGLTEAFF.